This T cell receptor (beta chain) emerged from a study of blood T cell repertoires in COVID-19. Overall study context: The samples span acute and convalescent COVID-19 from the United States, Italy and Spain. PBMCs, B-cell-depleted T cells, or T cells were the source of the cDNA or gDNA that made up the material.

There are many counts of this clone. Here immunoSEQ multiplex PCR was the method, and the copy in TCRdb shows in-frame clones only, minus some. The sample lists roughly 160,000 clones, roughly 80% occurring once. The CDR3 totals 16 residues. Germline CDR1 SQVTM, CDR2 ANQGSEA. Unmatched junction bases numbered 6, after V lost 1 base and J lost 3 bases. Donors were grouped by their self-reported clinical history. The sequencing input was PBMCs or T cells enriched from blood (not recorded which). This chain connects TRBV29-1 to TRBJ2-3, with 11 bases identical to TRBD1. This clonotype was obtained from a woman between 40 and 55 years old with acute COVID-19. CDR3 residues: CSVEAGRDRGTDTQYF. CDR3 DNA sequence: TGCAGCGTTGAAGCAGGGCGGGACAGGGGGACAGATACGCAGTATTTT.